This T cell receptor beta chain stems from a study of Graves' ophthalmopathy and Graves' hyperthyroidism. RNA served as the template for amplifying TCR beta CDR3 regions. Second-round multiplex PCR came after first-round RT-PCR with HTBI primers. A single record per CDR3 protein comes from TCRdb applying MiXCR to the multiplex PCR reads. Of approximately 540,000 distinct CDR3 sequences in the sample, roughly 39% were seen once. In its sample, this clonotype was seen a few times. Its antigen is not identified. Regarding the study as a whole: Most clonotypes expanded in thyroid above 0.001 frequency were present in blood too.

Certain patients, namely those with other autoimmune diseases, uncontrolled infections, pregnancy or lactation, were excluded. Germline CDR1 MNHEY, CDR2 SVGAGI. The CDR3 is made up of 11 amino acids. V was trimmed by 6 bases and J by 6 bases, leaving 9 bases between them. The sequencing input was peripheral blood or thyroid tissue (not recorded which). The source of this sequence is an adult man with Graves' hyperthyroidism. V gene TRBV6-5 combines with J gene TRBJ2-7; D might be TRBD1 (5 bases). CDR3 region: CASREGVEQYF. The CDR3 DNA reads as TGTGCCAGCAGAGAAGGGGTCGAGCAGTACTTC.